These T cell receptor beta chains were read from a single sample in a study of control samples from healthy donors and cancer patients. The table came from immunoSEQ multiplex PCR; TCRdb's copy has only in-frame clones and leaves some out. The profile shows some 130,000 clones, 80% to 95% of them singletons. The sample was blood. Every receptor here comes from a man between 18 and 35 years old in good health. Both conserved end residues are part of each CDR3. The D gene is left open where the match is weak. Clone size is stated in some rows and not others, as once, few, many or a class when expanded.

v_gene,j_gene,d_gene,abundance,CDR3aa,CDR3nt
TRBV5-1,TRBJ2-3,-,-,CASSLAVSGLHTQYF,TGCGCCAGCAGCTTGGCCGTGTCGGGACTCCATACGCAGTATTTT
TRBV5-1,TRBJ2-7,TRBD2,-,CASSLAGLAGGYEQYF,TGCGCCAGCAGCTTGGCTGGACTAGCGGGGGGATACGAGCAGTACTTC
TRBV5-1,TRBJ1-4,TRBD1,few,CASRDRGAANEKLFF,TGCGCCAGCCGGGACAGGGGTGCGGCTAATGAAAAACTGTTTTTT
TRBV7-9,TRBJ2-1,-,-,CASSLLGTTRDEQFF,TGTGCCAGCAGCTTATTGGGGACAACTCGGGATGAGCAGTTCTTC
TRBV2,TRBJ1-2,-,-,CASSPDSYEYTF,TGTGCCAGCAGTCCGGACAGCTATGAGTACACCTTC
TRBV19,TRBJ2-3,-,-,CASNKGSDTQYF,TGTGCCAGTAATAAGGGTTCAGATACGCAGTATTTT
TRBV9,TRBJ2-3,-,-,CASSRRGGTDTQYF,TGTGCCAGCAGCAGGAGGGGGGGCACAGATACGCAGTATTTT
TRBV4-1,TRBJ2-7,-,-,CASSQARFGIGNYEQYF,TGCGCCAGCAGCCAGGCTCGGTTTGGGATCGGGAACTACGAGCAGTACTTC
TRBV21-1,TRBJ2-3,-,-,CASSKGGSAAGMFVSGPTQYF,TGTGCCAGCAGCAAAGGAGGGTCAGCGGCGGGGATGTTCGTATCGGGCCCCACGCAGTATTTT
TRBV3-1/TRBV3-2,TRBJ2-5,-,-,CASSHRRQETQYF,TGTGCCAGCAGCCACAGAAGACAAGAGACCCAGTACTTC
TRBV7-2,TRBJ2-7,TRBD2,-,CASSPGGYEQYF,TGTGCCAGCAGTCCCGGGGGGTACGAGCAGTACTTC
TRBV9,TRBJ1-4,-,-,CASSPPGGASNEKLFF,TGTGCCAGCAGCCCTCCGGGGGGAGCGTCTAATGAAAAACTGTTTTTT
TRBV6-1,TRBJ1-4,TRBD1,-,CASSEWDRGEKLFF,TGTGCCAGCAGTGAATGGGACAGGGGTGAAAAACTGTTTTTT
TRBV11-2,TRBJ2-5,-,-,CASSLGSQETQYF,TGTGCCAGCAGCTTGGGGAGCCAAGAGACCCAGTACTTC
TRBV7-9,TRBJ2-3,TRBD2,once,CASSSSSGVTDTQYF,TGTGCCAGCAGCTCCTCCAGCGGGGTCACAGATACGCAGTATTTT
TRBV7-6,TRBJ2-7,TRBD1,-,CASSLGTGNTYEQYF,TGTGCCAGCAGCTTAGGGACAGGGAACACCTACGAGCAGTACTTC
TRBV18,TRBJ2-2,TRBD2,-,CASSPGTRNTGELFF,TGTGCCAGCTCACCCGGGACTAGAAACACCGGGGAGCTGTTTTTT
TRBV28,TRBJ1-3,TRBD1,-,CASSGQGGNTIYF,TGTGCCAGCAGTGGACAGGGGGGAAACACCATATATTTT
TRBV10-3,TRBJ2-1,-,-,CATTEYNEQFF,TGTGCCACGACAGAGTACAATGAGCAGTTCTTC
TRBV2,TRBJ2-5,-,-,CASSLTYQETQYF,TGTGCCAGCAGTTTGACCTACCAAGAGACCCAGTACTTC
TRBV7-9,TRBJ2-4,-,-,CASSSPVQGGENIQYF,TGTGCCAGCAGCTCCCCAGTCCAGGGTGGCGAAAACATTCAGTACTTC
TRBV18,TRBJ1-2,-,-,CASAPGRGSASGYTF,TGTGCCAGCGCCCCTGGGAGGGGCTCTGCCTCTGGCTACACCTTC
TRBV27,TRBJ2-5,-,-,CASSSPGLGDRETQYF,TGTGCCAGCAGTTCCCCGGGTCTAGGGGATAGAGAGACCCAGTACTTC
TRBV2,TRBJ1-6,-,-,CASKMSYNSPLHF,TGTGCCAGCAAGATGAGCTATAATTCACCCCTCCACTTT
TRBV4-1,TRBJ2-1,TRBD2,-,CASSRGLAVNEQFF,TGCGCCAGCAGTCGGGGACTAGCGGTCAATGAGCAGTTCTTC
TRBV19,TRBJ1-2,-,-,CASKSSSQGLGGYTF,TGTGCCAGTAAAAGCTCTTCTCAGGGTCTTGGGGGCTACACCTTC
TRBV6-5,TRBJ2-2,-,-,CASSYSRGSGELFF,TGTGCCAGCAGTTACTCTCGGGGCAGCGGGGAGCTGTTTTTT
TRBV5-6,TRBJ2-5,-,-,CASSLMEQETQYF,TGTGCCAGCAGCTTGATGGAACAAGAGACCCAGTACTTC
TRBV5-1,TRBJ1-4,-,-,CASSLGEPGEKLFF,TGCGCCAGCAGCTTGGGGGAGCCAGGGGAAAAACTGTTTTTT
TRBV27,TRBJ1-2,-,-,CASGPHGGYGYTF,TGTGCCAGCGGGCCCCACGGGGGCTATGGCTACACCTTC
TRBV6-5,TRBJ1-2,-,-,CASREATGGYGYTF,TGTGCCAGCAGGGAGGCGACGGGGGGGTATGGCTACACCTTC
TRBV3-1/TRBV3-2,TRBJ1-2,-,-,CASSQRGAYGYTF,TGTGCCAGCAGCCAGAGGGGGGCATACGGCTACACCTTC
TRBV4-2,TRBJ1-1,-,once,CASSQDAPNTEAFF,TGTGCCAGCAGCCAAGACGCGCCGAACACTGAAGCTTTCTTT
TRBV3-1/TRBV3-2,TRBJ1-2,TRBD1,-,CASSLLDRVQGGYTF,TGTGCCAGCAGCCTTTTGGACAGGGTTCAGGGTGGCTACACCTTC
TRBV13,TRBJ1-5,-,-,CASSTTRMGLGNQPQHF,TGTGCCAGCAGCACCACCCGTATGGGGCTGGGCAATCAGCCCCAGCATTTT
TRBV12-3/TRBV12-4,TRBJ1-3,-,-,CASSLVSGNTIYF,TGTGCCAGCAGTCTAGTCTCTGGAAACACCATATATTTT
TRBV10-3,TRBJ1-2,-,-,CAISDGISGYGYTF,TGTGCCATCAGTGATGGGATTAGCGGCTACGGCTACACCTTC
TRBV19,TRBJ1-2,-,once,CASSILPGAGFYGYTF,TGTGCCAGTAGTATCCTACCAGGGGCAGGTTTCTATGGCTACACCTTC
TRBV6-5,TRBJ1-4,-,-,CASNSGASNEKLFF,TGTGCCAGCAATTCGGGGGCCTCTAATGAAAAACTGTTTTTT
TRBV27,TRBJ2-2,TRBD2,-,CASSFWASGSNTGELFF,TGTGCCAGCAGTTTTTGGGCTAGCGGGTCGAACACCGGGGAGCTGTTTTTT
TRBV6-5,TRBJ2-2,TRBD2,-,CASSWAGEGELFF,TGTGCCAGCAGTTGGGCGGGGGAGGGGGAGCTGTTTTTT
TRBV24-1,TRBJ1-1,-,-,CATSAGANTEAFF,TGTGCCACCAGTGCGGGAGCGAACACTGAAGCTTTCTTT
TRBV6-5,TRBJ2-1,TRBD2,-,CASRTGLLAVAEQFF,TGTGCCAGCAGGACGGGACTACTAGCGGTCGCTGAGCAGTTCTTC
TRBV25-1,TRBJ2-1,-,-,CASSGRDFYNEQFF,TGTGCCAGCAGTGGGCGGGACTTTTACAATGAGCAGTTCTTC
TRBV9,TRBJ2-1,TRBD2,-,CASSVDPGAGGHSGQFF,TGTGCCAGCAGCGTAGATCCGGGAGCGGGGGGACACTCAGGGCAGTTCTTC
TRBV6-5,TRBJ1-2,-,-,CASSYVGGGYTF,TGTGCCAGCAGTTACGTCGGCGGTGGCTACACCTTC
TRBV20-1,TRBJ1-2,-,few,CSASSGKVRGYTF,TGCAGTGCTAGTTCAGGGAAAGTAAGGGGCTACACCTTC
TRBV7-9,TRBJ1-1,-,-,CASSLFSTNTEAFF,TGTGCCAGCAGCTTATTTTCGACGAACACTGAAGCTTTCTTT
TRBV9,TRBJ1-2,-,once,CASSVGEGIGYTF,TGTGCCAGCAGCGTAGGAGAGGGGATTGGCTACACCTTC
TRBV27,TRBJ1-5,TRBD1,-,CASKGQGANQPQHF,TGTGCCAGCAAGGGACAGGGGGCAAATCAGCCCCAGCATTTT
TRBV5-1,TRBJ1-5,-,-,CASSLGDKDQPQHF,TGCGCCAGCAGCTTGGGGGACAAAGATCAGCCCCAGCATTTT
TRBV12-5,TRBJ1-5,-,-,CASGLSGVGNQPQHF,TGTGCTAGTGGCCTCTCAGGGGTTGGTAATCAGCCCCAGCATTTT
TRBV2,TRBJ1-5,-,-,CASTTGRQHSNQPQHF,TGTGCCAGCACCACCGGGCGGCAACATAGCAATCAGCCCCAGCATTTT
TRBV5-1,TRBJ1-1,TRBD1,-,CASSTGQGARNTEAFF,TGCGCCAGCAGCACTGGTCAGGGGGCGAGGAACACTGAAGCTTTCTTT
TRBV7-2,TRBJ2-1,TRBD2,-,CASSVERGDEQFF,TGTGCCAGCAGCGTCGAGCGGGGGGATGAGCAGTTCTTC
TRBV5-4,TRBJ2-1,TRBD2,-,CASSWRLAGGPMNEQFF,TGTGCCAGCAGCTGGAGACTAGCGGGGGGGCCTATGAATGAGCAGTTCTTC